These 9 T cell receptor beta chains were sequenced from one sample in a study of preoperative IRX-2 immunotherapy in early breast cancer. Method: immunoSEQ multiplex PCR; TCRdb's copy keeps in-frame clones and lacks some. The table includes around 22,000 clones, 70% to 90% detected once. Treatment noted: preoperative locoregional IRX-2 cytokine immunotherapy. The material was tumor tissue, obtained after IRX-2 immunotherapy. These receptors were obtained from a human donor with breast cancer.

V and J are TRBV7-6 and TRBJ2-2, with D unclear. V shed 1 base and J shed 8 bases, with 14 bases lying between them. Germline V gives CDR1 SGHVS, CDR2 FNYEAQ. There are 15 residues in the CDR3. Here the CDR3 DNA reads TGTGCCAGCAGCTTAGAAAGTTCCCCGGCAGGGGAGCTGTTTTTT. This sequence encodes CASSLESSPAGELFF.

The J gene is TRBJ2-7, the V gene TRBV2; 14 bases agree with TRBD2. Germline trimming cut 2 bases from V and 2 bases from J; bases unmatched to any gene: 2. Germline assignment: CDR1 SNHLY and CDR2 FYNNEI. This CDR3 is 16 amino acids long. The CDR3 coding sequence is TGTGCCAGCAGTGAAACGGGACTAGCGGGGGCCTACGAGCAGTACGTC. Translated, it gives CASSETGLAGAYEQYV.

The genes are TRBV27 and TRBJ1-2; a possible D gene is TRBD1 (5 bases). The length of the CDR3 is 14 residues. Per the germline V gene, CDR1 is MNHEY and CDR2 is SMNVEV (reference sequence). Trimming cost V 3 bases and J 0 bases, with 8 bases left between them. Here the CDR3 DNA reads TGTGCCAGCAGTTTTGGCAGGGCTAACTATGGCTACACCTTC. Its protein is CASSFGRANYGYTF.

V usage is TRBV6-1 and J usage is TRBJ1-3; D is perhaps TRBD1 (5 bases). V lost 3 bases to trimming and J lost 1 base, with 10 bases between them. The CDR3 totals 15 residues. CDR1 and CDR2 from the germline V gene are MNHNS and SASEGT. The DNA for the CDR3 is TGTGCCAGCAGTGATGTGTCAGGGTCTGGAAACACCATATATTTT. As protein: CASSDVSGSGNTIYF.

For this clone: A junction boundary mismatches the germline segment, possibly from a read error. The chain links TRBV9 to TRBJ1-2; TRBD1 aligns across 9 bases. This CDR3 is built from 12 residues. Germline values: CDR1 SGDLS, CDR2 YYNGEE. Written as DNA, the CDR3 is TGTGCCAGCAGCGCGGCCGGGACAGGGTGCTCCTTC. The encoded protein is CASSAAGTGCSF.

V and J are TRBV11-2 and TRBJ2-5; D gene unclear. Germline V lookup: CDR1 SGHAT, CDR2 FQNNGV. CDR3 length equals 13 residues. V dropped 0 bases and J dropped 4 bases, with 6 bases sitting between them. CDR3 region: CASSLDPGETQYF. Written as DNA, the CDR3 is TGTGCCAGCAGCTTAGATCCGGGAGAGACCCAGTACTTC.

The chain carries TRBV18 and TRBJ2-5; D is ambiguous. Germline V lookup: CDR1 KGHSH, CDR2 LQKENI. Trimming stripped 2 bases from V and 5 bases from J, with 9 bases between. The CDR3 length is 13 residues. The CDR3 reads CASSPDIPETQYF. The CDR3 nucleotides are TGTGCCAGCTCACCAGATATCCCGGAGACCCAGTACTTC.

J is TRBJ1-1 and V is TRBV19, with D tentatively TRBD1 (5 bases). The V end was cut by 3 bases, the J end by 0 bases, with 11 bases between. This CDR3 is built from 15 residues. CDR1 and CDR2 from the germline V gene are LNHDA and SQIVND (reference sequence). CDR3: CASSMEAGMNTEAFF. In nucleotides, the CDR3 is TGTGCCAGTAGTATGGAGGCAGGGATGAACACTGAAGCTTTCTTT.

This clone is judged hyperexpanded (1% or more). The DNA of the CDR3 is TGTGCCACCAGCAGTGAGAACATTGGGAACACTGAAGCTTTCTTT. It yields the protein CATSSENIGNTEAFF. The chain employs TRBV15 and TRBJ1-1, with no clear D. V lost 3 bases and J lost 1, with 12 bases in between. CDR1 is LNHNV, CDR2 YYDKDF, per germline (reference sequence). The CDR3 spans 15 residues. The whole variable domain, remainder taken from reference TRBV15 and TRBJ1-1, is DAMVIQNPRYQVTQFGKPVTLSCSQTLNHNVMYWYQQKSSQAPKLLFHYYDKDFNNEADTPDNFQSRRPNTSFCFLDIRSPGLGDTAMYLCATSSENIGNTEAFFGQGTRLTVV.